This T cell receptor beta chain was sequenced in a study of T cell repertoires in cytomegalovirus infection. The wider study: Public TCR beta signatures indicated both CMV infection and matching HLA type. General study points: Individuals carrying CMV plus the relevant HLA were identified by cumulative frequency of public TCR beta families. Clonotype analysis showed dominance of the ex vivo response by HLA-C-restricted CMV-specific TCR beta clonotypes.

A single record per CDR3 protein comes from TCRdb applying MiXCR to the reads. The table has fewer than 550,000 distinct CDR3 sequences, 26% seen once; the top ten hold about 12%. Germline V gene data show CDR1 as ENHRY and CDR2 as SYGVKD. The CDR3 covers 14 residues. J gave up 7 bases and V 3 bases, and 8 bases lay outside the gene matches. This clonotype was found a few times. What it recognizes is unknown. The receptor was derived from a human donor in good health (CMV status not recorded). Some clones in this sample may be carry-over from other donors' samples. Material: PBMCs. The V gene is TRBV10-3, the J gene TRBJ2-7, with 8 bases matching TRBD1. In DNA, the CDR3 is TGTGCCATCAGTGAAGGACAGGGTAAGGGGGAGCAGTACGTC. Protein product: CAISEGQGKGEQYV.